Below, 10 T cell receptor beta chains from the same sample are listed, as sequenced in a study of blood T cell repertoires in COVID-19. Repertoires were generated with immunoSEQ multiplex PCR, while TCRdb's copy carries only in-frame clones and drops some. The sample carries some 300,000 clones, roughly 91% recorded once. The sequenced sample consisted of peripheral blood. All receptors derive from a woman in her 30s with COVID-19, enrolled during active disease.

The gene calls are TRBV4-1 and TRBJ2-5; 10 positions match TRBD2. With V trimmed by 1 base and J by 4 bases, 6 bases remained unmatched. Germline loops: CDR1 MGHRA, CDR2 YSYEKL. This CDR3 comprises 16 residues. In DNA form, the CDR3 reads TGCGCCAGCAGCCAAGTGGGGCTAGCGGGGGTAGAGACCCAGTACTTC. This sequence encodes CASSQVGLAGVETQYF.

This clone was picked up a small number of times. The rearrangement links TRBV20-1 to TRBJ2-1; no firm D call. Germline lookup yields CDR1 DFQATT and CDR2 SNEGSKA (reference sequence). The CDR3 consists of 10 residues. Trimming stripped 3 bases from V and 6 bases from J, with 3 bases between. CDR3 bases: TGCAGTGCTAGGAGCAATGAGCAGTTCTTC. Translated: CSARSNEQFF.

V usage is TRBV25-1 and J usage is TRBJ2-3; D not resolved. The CDR3 totals 15 residues. The germline V and J ends were trimmed by 6 bases and 0 bases, with 13 bases remaining between them. Germline V gene sequence: CDR1 MGHDK, CDR2 SYGVNS. The CDR3 DNA is TGTGCCAGCAGACGCTCCGAAACTAGCACAGATACGCAGTATTTT. Protein sequence: CASRRSETSTDTQYF.

DNA of the CDR3: TGTGCCAGCAGCTTATACCTAACGAATTCACCCCTCCACTTT. Encoded protein: CASSLYLTNSPLHF. The chain recombines TRBV7-2 with TRBJ1-6, with D unclear. CDR1 is SGHTA and CDR2 is FQGNSA in the germline V gene. This CDR3 is built from 14 residues. V lost 2 bases and J lost 7, with 9 bases in between.

The chain employs TRBV6-1 and TRBJ2-1; 9 bases are shared with TRBD1. The CDR3 sequence is 15 residues long. CDR1 is MNHNS, CDR2 SASEGT, per germline. The V gene end was trimmed by 0 bases and the J gene end by 9 bases; junction bases not matched to a gene: 6. The CDR3: CASSEAGTGFLEQFF. In DNA form, the CDR3 reads TGTGCCAGCAGTGAAGCCGGGACAGGGTTTCTTGAGCAGTTCTTC.

V is TRBV7-9 and J is TRBJ2-5; 12 bases map to TRBD2. This CDR3 region has 16 residues. The ends lost 4 bases at V and 3 bases at J; junction bases unmatched: 6. Germline CDR1 is SEHNR and CDR2 is FQNEAQ (reference sequence). The CDR3 region has the DNA TGTGCCAGCAGCTACCTAGCGGGGGGGCCCAAAGAGACCCAGTACTTC. This sequence encodes CASSYLAGGPKETQYF.

This chain connects TRBV5-8 to TRBJ1-6; TRBD1 agrees at 11 bases. Trimming removed 4 bases from V and 8 bases from J; junction bases left unmatched: 2. CDR3 length: 14 residues. Germline lookup yields CDR1 SGHTS and CDR2 YDEGEE. This chain's CDR3 is CASSLGQGDSPLHF. Here the CDR3 DNA reads TGTGCCAGCAGCCTGGGACAGGGGGATTCACCCCTCCACTTT.

The chain combines TRBV2 with TRBJ1-4; D is perhaps TRBD1 (6 bases). There are 14 residues in the CDR3. Germline V gives CDR1 SNHLY, CDR2 FYNNEI. V was shortened by 4 bases and J by 2 bases, with 8 bases between the two germline ends. The DNA of the CDR3 is TGTGCCAGCAGTGGGGGGCCCACTAATGAAAAACTGTTTTTT. Amino acid sequence: CASSGGPTNEKLFF.

The chain recombines TRBV5-1 with TRBJ2-6; D remains ambiguous. Germline CDR1 is SGHRS and CDR2 is YFSETQ. CDR3 length: 15 residues. V was cut by 0 bases and J by 2 bases, with 6 bases left in between. The CDR3 DNA reads TGCGCCAGCAGCTTGGCCAATCCTGGGGCCAACGTCCTGACTTTC. It encodes CASSLANPGANVLTF.

This clone has just one count. This sequence joins TRBV6-2 or TRBV6-3 and TRBJ1-6, with a weak D call TRBD1 (6 bases). CDR3 length equals 16 residues. Between the trimmed V and J ends, which lost 5 bases and 7 bases, there was a span of 18 bases. Germline CDR1 and CDR2: MNHEY and SVGEGT. The CDR3 loop is CASSSPLGQLNSPLHF. CDR3 DNA: TGTGCCAGCAGTAGCCCACTCGGACAGCTGAATTCACCCCTCCACTTT.